A single sample is the source of the 21 T cell receptor beta chains below, sequenced in a study of Tregs in tolerant kidney transplant recipients. The assay was immunoSEQ multiplex PCR, and TCRdb's table has in-frame clones only and misses some. The sample includes about 61,000 clones, around 85% of them seen just once. Sequencing used Tregs from blood, obtained before the transplant. These receptors were taken from a human donor who received a combined kidney and bone marrow transplant.

The V and J genes are TRBV7-2 and TRBJ2-3; D is unclear. Germline V gene data show CDR1 as SGHTA and CDR2 as FQGNSA. Deletions cut 8 bases from V and 0 bases from J, with 12 bases between. This CDR3 comprises 14 residues. CDR3 coding DNA: TGTGCCAGCGCCCGGTGGTCTAGCACAGATACGCAGTATTTT. Amino acids: CASARWSSTDTQYF.

The V call is TRBV5-1, the J call TRBJ1-6, with TRBD1 identical over 10 bases. V was clipped by 4 bases and J by 9 bases; unmatched bases: 1. The CDR3 sequence is 13 residues long. Per the germline V gene, CDR1 is SGHRS and CDR2 is YFSETQ. Here the CDR3 reads CASSRTGGSPLHF. Written as DNA, the CDR3 is TGCGCCAGCAGCCGGACAGGGGGTTCACCCCTCCACTTT.

The sample holds a few counts of this clone. V usage is TRBV28 and J usage is TRBJ2-3; the match to TRBD1 covers 9 bases. The V gene end was trimmed by 7 bases and the J gene end by 4 bases; junction bases not matched to a gene: 12. This CDR3 is 16 amino acids long. Germline CDR1 is MDHEN and CDR2 is SYDVKM. The CDR3, as DNA: TGTGCCAGCACCGTAGGACAGGGGACCTCTGCAGATACGCAGTATTTT. This codes for CASTVGQGTSADTQYF.

The CDR3 bases are TGTGCCAGCAGCTCCGGGGCATACGGTGTTGAAGCTTTCTTT. Its protein product is CASSSGAYGVEAFF. The chain links TRBV11-2 to TRBJ1-1; possible D gene TRBD1, 5 bases. Trimming pared 4 bases from V and 7 bases from J, leaving 16 bases between. CDR1 is SGHAT and CDR2 is FQNNGV in the germline V gene. This CDR3 has 14 amino acids.

This clone was picked up one time. The genes are TRBV9 and TRBJ1-5; D remains unclear. There are 15 residues in the CDR3. The germline V and J ends were trimmed by 1 base and 7 bases, with 15 bases remaining between them. The germline gives CDR1 SGDLS, CDR2 YYNGEE. CDR3 loop: CASSVKMSFHQPQHF. DNA of the CDR3: TGTGCCAGCAGCGTAAAAATGTCGTTCCACCAGCCCCAGCATTTT.

This chain links TRBV19 with TRBJ2-7, with D hard to call. Germline V CDR1 and CDR2: LNHDA, SQIVND (reference sequence). The CDR3 spans 15 residues. V lost 2 bases and J lost 1, with 12 bases in between. CDR3 DNA: TGTGCCAGTAGTATATTTGGGCACCCTTCCTACGAGCAGTACTTC. It yields the protein CASSIFGHPSYEQYF. The full variable domain, completed using reference TRBV19 and TRBJ2-7, is DGGITQSPKYLFRKEGQNVTLSCEQNLNHDAMYWYRQDPGQGLRLIYYSQIVNDFQKGDIAEGYSVSREKKESFPLTVTSAQKNPTAFYLCASSIFGHPSYEQYFGPGTRLTVT.

This rearrangement joins TRBV7-2 to TRBJ1-3, with D tentatively TRBD1 (5 bases). Between the trimmed V and J ends, which lost 1 base and 4 bases, there was a span of 11 bases. Germline V lookup: CDR1 SGHTA, CDR2 FQGNSA. This CDR3 has 15 residues. The DNA for the CDR3 is TGTGCCAGCAGCTTAGGGCGCCAGGGCGGAAACACCATATATTTT. It translates to CASSLGRQGGNTIYF.

V is TRBV28 and J is TRBJ2-7, with D possibly TRBD1 on 5 matching bases. Between the trimmed V and J ends, which lost 4 bases and 3 bases, there was a span of 19 bases. CDR3 length equals 16 residues. Germline values: CDR1 MDHEN, CDR2 SYDVKM. The CDR3 here is CASSSPLTAKSYEQYF. CDR3 sequence (DNA): TGTGCCAGCAGTTCTCCTCTGACAGCGAAGAGCTACGAGCAGTACTTC. The variable domain in full, with the rest retrieved from reference TRBV28 and TRBJ2-7, is DVKVTQSSRYLVKRTGEKVFLECVQDMDHENMFWYRQDPGLGLRLIYFSYDVKMKEKGDIPEGYSVSREKKERFSLILESASTNQTSMYLCASSSPLTAKSYEQYFGPGTRLTVT.

Notes on this clone: This CDR3 is also generated by other DNA sequences in the sample. This rearrangement joins TRBV5-1 to TRBJ1-2, with D possibly TRBD1 on 5 matching bases. The germline V gene encodes CDR1 SGHRS and CDR2 YFSETQ. The CDR3 covers 13 residues. V lost 3 bases, J lost 2 bases, and 8 bases lay in between. DNA for the CDR3: TGCGCCAGCAGCTCGACAGTAAACTATGGCTACACCTTC. Its protein is CASSSTVNYGYTF.

This clone was observed a handful of times. This sequence joins TRBV5-6 and TRBJ2-1; D is undetermined. V was trimmed by 0 bases and J by 1 base, leaving 5 bases between them. Germline V lookup: CDR1 SGHDT, CDR2 YYEEEE. The CDR3 has 14 residues. The CDR3 nucleotides read TGTGCCAGCAGCTTGGGAAGGTCCTACAATGAGCAGTTCTTC. It translates to CASSLGRSYNEQFF.

This chain links TRBV6-6 with TRBJ2-7, with 7 nucleotides matching TRBD1. The CDR3 totals 14 residues. Per germline, CDR1 MNHNY and CDR2 SVGAGI (reference sequence). The trim removed 0 bases at V and 6 bases at J, leaving 5 bases unmatched. CDR3 sequence: CASSYSTGAGEQYF. DNA for the CDR3: TGTGCCAGCAGTTACTCAACAGGGGCAGGCGAGCAGTACTTC.

This clone is a singleton in its sample. The rearrangement uses TRBV6-5 and TRBJ1-1, with no clear D. The CDR3 loop spans 13 amino acids. CDR1 is MNHEY, CDR2 SVGAGI, per germline. V was shortened by 0 bases and J by 6 bases, with 8 bases between the two germline ends. CDR3 DNA: TGTGCCAGCAGTTACTCGGCCCAGGCTGAAGCTTTCTTT. As protein: CASSYSAQAEAFF.

The V call is TRBV29-1, the J call TRBJ2-1; 9 nucleotides align to TRBD1. The germline V gene has CDR1 SQVTM and CDR2 ANQGSEA. The junction had 6 bases not matched to a gene; V was cut back by 1 base and J by 5 bases. This CDR3 region has 15 residues. For the CDR3, the DNA is TGCAGCGTTGAAGTGGGGACAGGGATGAACAATGAGCAGTTCTTC. Amino acids: CSVEVGTGMNNEQFF.

The rearrangement links TRBV5-5 to TRBJ2-3; TRBD2 aligns across 8 bases. There are 15 residues in the CDR3. From germline, CDR1 is SGHKS and CDR2 YYEKEE (reference sequence). Trimming at V came to 0 bases and at J to 3 bases, leaving 3 bases not matched to a gene. This CDR3 is CASSLVGLATDTQYF. The CDR3 DNA reads as TGTGCCAGCAGCTTGGTTGGACTAGCAACAGATACGCAGTATTTT. Using reference TRBV5-5 and TRBJ2-3 for the parts outside the CDR3, the full variable domain is DAGVTQSPTHLIKTRGQQVTLRCSPISGHKSVSWYQQVLGQGPQFIFQYYEKEERGRGNFPDRFSARQFPNYSSELNVNALLLGDSALYLCASSLVGLATDTQYFGPGTRLTVL.

The chain joins TRBV11-3 to TRBJ2-2; 7 bases map to TRBD2. The germline V gene encodes CDR1 SGHNT and CDR2 YENEEA. The CDR3 runs 14 residues. V shed 5 bases, J shed 8 bases, and the junction held 8 bases outside the gene matches. This chain's CDR3 is CASSPRRERGELFF. DNA of the CDR3: TGTGCCAGCAGCCCTAGGCGGGAGAGAGGGGAGCTGTTTTTT.

Details on this clone: The junction does not match germline at one end; this may be a read error. This sequence joins TRBV18 and TRBJ1-2, with 9 bases that match TRBD1. The CDR3 is 11 amino acids. Germline V lookup: CDR1 KGHSH, CDR2 LQKENI. The CDR3 nucleotides are TGTGCCAGCTCACCGTGGGACAGGGCGTTCTTC. Translation: CASSPWDRAFF.

The chain is built from TRBV30 and TRBJ1-4; D is possibly TRBD1 (5 bases). The germline V gene encodes CDR1 GTSNPN and CDR2 SVGIG (reference sequence). Between the trimmed V and J ends, which lost 0 bases and 8 bases, there was a span of 7 bases. The CDR3 is made up of 12 amino acids. The CDR3 nucleotides read TGTGCCTGGAGTGTGGGGCTCGAAAAACTGTTTTTT. Translation: CAWSVGLEKLFF.

This clone was detected only a few times. J is TRBJ2-6 and V is TRBV21-1; the listed D gene, TRBD1, was not tested against the DNA. TRBV21-1 is recorded as a pseudogene. The CDR3 is made up of 17 amino acids. The CDR3 region is CASRDNRSGSGANVLTF. CDR3 nucleotide sequence: TGTGCCAGCAGGGACAACAGGTCAGGCTCTGGGGCCAACGTCCTGACTTTC.

The chain links TRBV10-2 to TRBJ2-7, with D uncertain. This CDR3 spans 14 amino acids. Germline V CDR1 and CDR2: WSHSY, SAAADI. V shed 0 bases and J shed 6 bases, with 12 bases lying between them. DNA for the CDR3: TGCGCCAGCAGTGAGTCAATCGGTCGGTCCGAGCAGTACTTC. It yields the protein CASSESIGRSEQYF.

This rearrangement joins TRBV13 to TRBJ2-5; 9 bases fit TRBD1. V shed 9 bases, J shed 1 base, and the junction held 6 bases outside the gene matches. Germline V CDR1 and CDR2: PRHDT, FYEKMQ (reference sequence). CDR3 size: 14 residues. This CDR3 is CASSRDRVQETQYF. In DNA, the CDR3 is TGTGCCAGTTCCCGGGACAGGGTCCAAGAGACCCAGTACTTC. Filled out from reference TRBV13 and TRBJ2-5, the complete variable domain reads AAGVIQSPRHLIKEKRETATLKCYPIPRHDTVYWYQQGPGQDPQFLISFYEKMQSDKGSIPDRFSAQQFSDYHSELNMSSLELGDSALYFCASSRDRVQETQYFGPGTRLLVL.

On this clone itself: Mismatch with germline at one junction end may stem from a read error. The chain joins TRBV2 to TRBJ2-2; D is perhaps TRBD1 or TRBD2 (5 bases each). CDR1 is SNHLY, CDR2 FYNNEI, per germline. There are 16 residues in the CDR3. The CDR3 loop is CASSDDLEGNLRGAVF. Here the CDR3 DNA reads TGTGCCAGCAGTGACGACCTAGAGGGGAATCTCCGGGGAGCTGTTTTT.